One and the same sample provided the 12 T cell receptor beta chains below, sequenced in a study of blood T cell repertoires in COVID-19. Only in-frame clones appear in the TCRdb table, and some are missing; sequencing was by immunoSEQ multiplex PCR. Of 180,000 or so clones detected, 88% appear once; the ten largest clones hold 4%. The sample taken for sequencing was peripheral blood. The receptors originated from a young woman with acute or convalescent COVID-19.

V usage is TRBV19 and J usage is TRBJ2-7; D is possibly TRBD2 (5 bases). Looked up from germline, CDR1 is LNHDA and CDR2 is SQIVND (reference sequence). V was pared by 6 bases and J by 6 bases, with 9 bases between. The CDR3 has 11 residues. The CDR3 DNA follows: TGTGCCAGTAGCTCGGCGGGCGAGCAGTACTTC. This translates into CASSSAGEQYF.

The genes are TRBV7-9 and TRBJ2-7; D may be TRBD2 (5 bases). Germline assignment: CDR1 SEHNR and CDR2 FQNEAQ (reference sequence). This CDR3 spans 11 amino acids. V lost 4 bases, J lost 12 bases, and 13 bases lay in between. CDR3 region: CASSSYGRGYF. DNA for the CDR3: TGTGCCAGCAGCTCCTACGGCCGGGGGTACTTC.

The V gene is TRBV9, the J gene TRBJ2-3, with D perhaps matching TRBD2 (6 bases). The CDR3 runs to 15 residues. The V end was cut by 4 bases, the J end by 7 bases, with 19 bases between. Germline assignment: CDR1 SGDLS and CDR2 YYNGEE. CDR3 protein: CASSPAGISSNTQYF. The CDR3 DNA follows: TGTGCCAGCAGCCCCGCGGGAATCTCGTCGAATACGCAGTATTTT.

The V gene is TRBV7-2, the J gene TRBJ2-7; D is perhaps TRBD1 (6 bases). V dropped 5 bases and J dropped 3 bases, with 14 bases sitting between them. Germline CDR1 is SGHTA and CDR2 is FQGNSA. The CDR3 consists of 14 residues. The DNA of the CDR3 is TGTGCCAGCAGCCTACGGACAGTAGACTACGAGCAGTACTTC. This sequence encodes CASSLRTVDYEQYF.

The rearrangement joins TRBV28 to TRBJ2-1; TRBD2 might be the D (6 bases). Germline assignment: CDR1 MDHEN and CDR2 SYDVKM. This CDR3 has 12 residues. The CDR3 is CRRGDFYNEQFF. CDR3 bases: TGTAGGAGGGGTGATTTCTACAATGAGCAGTTCTTC.

This clone was observed a single time. This sequence joins TRBV9 and TRBJ2-7; a possible D gene is TRBD2 (6 bases). This CDR3 comprises 13 residues. Between the trimmed V and J ends, which lost 5 bases and 4 bases, there was a span of 13 bases. Germline CDR1 SGDLS, CDR2 YYNGEE. For the CDR3, the DNA is TGTGCCAGCAGTCCTGGAGGGATTTACGAGCAGTACTTC. It specifies CASSPGGIYEQYF.

The chain links TRBV9 to TRBJ1-1; D call uncertain. Per the germline V gene, CDR1 is SGDLS and CDR2 is YYNGEE. The CDR3 consists of 16 residues. V was clipped by 4 bases and J by 3 bases, with 19 bases between them. The CDR3 DNA reads as TGTGCCAGCAGCCCCTCAATCTACACGACTCACACTGAAGCTTTCTTT. Translation: CASSPSIYTTHTEAFF.

This chain uses TRBV7-6 with TRBJ1-5; maybe TRBD1 (5 bases). From germline, CDR1 is SGHVS and CDR2 FNYEAQ. The CDR3 loop spans 15 amino acids. V was shortened by 5 bases and J by 0 bases, with 11 bases between the two germline ends. Here the CDR3 DNA reads TGTGCCAGCAGCCCACAGGCTTATAGCAATCAGCCCCAGCATTTT. It codes for CASSPQAYSNQPQHF.

V is TRBV11-2 and J is TRBJ2-7; 9 bases are a match to TRBD2. Germline V gene lookup returns CDR1 SGHAT and CDR2 FQNNGV. V lost 5 bases and J lost 3; bases outside the gene matches: 5. The CDR3 covers 14 residues. CDR3 region: CASSNTAGGYEQYF. The CDR3 region has the DNA TGTGCCAGCAGCAATACAGCGGGAGGCTACGAGCAGTACTTC.

The chain's CDR3 is CATSTRGGTGNEQYF. Written as DNA, the CDR3 is TGTGCCACCAGCACAAGAGGGGGGACAGGGAACGAGCAGTACTTC. The chain is built from TRBV15 and TRBJ2-7, with 9 bases identical to TRBD1. The CDR3 runs to 15 residues. Germline-derived CDR1 and CDR2 are LNHNV and YYDKDF (reference sequence). V lost 4 bases, J lost 5 bases, and 9 bases stayed unmatched.

The chain uses TRBV30 and TRBJ1-2; D unclear. V lost 0 bases and J lost 4, with 6 bases in between. Germline CDR1 is GTSNPN and CDR2 is SVGIG (reference sequence). The CDR3 spans 12 residues. CDR3 bases: TGTGCCTGGAGTGTACTCGGCTATGGCTACACCTTC. Protein: CAWSVLGYGYTF. Together with reference TRBV30 and TRBJ1-2, the CDR3 gives the full variable domain: SQTIHQWPATLVQPVGSPLSLECTVEGTSNPNLYWYRQAAGRGLQLLFYSVGIGQISSEVPQNLSASRPQDRQFILSSKKLLLSDSGFYLCAWSVLGYGYTFGSGTRLTVV.

Here the CDR3 reads CAAPGTPLHF. As DNA, the CDR3 is TGTGCCGCTCCAGGGACACCCCTCCACTTT. This rearrangement joins TRBV21-1 to TRBJ1-6; TRBD1, as called in the table, went unchecked against the DNA. TRBV21-1 is reported as a pseudogene. The CDR3 has 10 amino acids.